Listed below are T cell receptor beta chains from one sample, sequenced in a study of cytomegalovirus exposure and HLA in healthy donors. This table comes from immunoSEQ multiplex PCR, and its TCRdb copy is limited to in-frame clones, with some not included. Of around 230,000 clones in the sample, about four fifths were seen once. The sample was PBMCs. The receptors were gathered from a man aged 35 to 55 in good health and CMV-seropositive. The CDR3 runs from the conserved cysteine through the conserved F or W. The D gene is left open where the match is weak. Where a row states a size, it is once, few, many or the class of an expanded clone; other rows omit it.

cdr3_length j_call d_call v_call clone_size cdr3_nt cdr3_aa
16 TRBJ1-2 TRBD1 TRBV15 NA TGTGCCACCAGCAGGTGGGACAGACCTAGTTCCGATGGCTACACCTTC CATSRWDRPSSDGYTF
15 TRBJ2-1 TRBD2 TRBV5-1 NA TGCGCCAGCAGACCCGGGACTAGCGGGACGAGTAAGCAGTTCTTC CASRPGTSGTSKQFF
16 TRBJ2-5 TRBD2 TRBV4-1 NA TGCGCCAGCAGCACGGCTGGCGGGAGGGCGGGAGAGACCCAGTACTTC CASSTAGGRAGETQYF
14 TRBJ2-2 NA TRBV9 NA TGTGCCAGCAGCGTAGGGGAGACGAGGGGGGAGCTGTTTTTT CASSVGETRGELFF
14 TRBJ2-5 NA TRBV10-2 NA TGCGCCAGCACGTCCCGGGACTGGGGGGAGACCCAGTACTTC CASTSRDWGETQYF
15 TRBJ2-2 NA TRBV19 few TGTGCCAGTAGCTGGGGCCAGGCGTACACCGGGGAGCTGTTTTTT CASSWGQAYTGELFF
16 TRBJ1-4 NA TRBV27 NA TGTGCCAGCAGTTTAGGGGGCCCTGCAACTAATGAAAAACTGTTTTTT CASSLGGPATNEKLFF
15 TRBJ2-3 TRBD2 TRBV6-1 few TGTGCCAGCAGATCGGGACTAGCGGGGACAGATACGCAGTATTTT CASRSGLAGTDTQYF
15 TRBJ2-3 NA TRBV6-6 NA TGTGCCAGCAGACAGGACGTTAAAAGGGCAGATCCGCAGTATTTT CASRQDVKRADPQYF
16 TRBJ2-3 TRBD2 TRBV7-9 NA TGTGCCAGCAGCTCGACAGCGGGAGTTGGCACAGATACGCAGTATTTT CASSSTAGVGTDTQYF
14 TRBJ2-3 NA TRBV5-6 few TGTGCCAGCAGCTTCCCGCAGGGCGGAGATACGCAGTATTTT CASSFPQGGDTQYF
12 TRBJ1-1 NA TRBV6-6 NA TGTGCCAGCAGTCGGGTGGACACTGAAGCTTTCTTT CASSRVDTEAFF
13 TRBJ2-5 NA TRBV29-1 NA TGCAGCGTTAGCAGGAGCGGCCGAGAGACCCAGTACTTC CSVSRSGRETQYF
15 TRBJ1-5 NA TRBV19 few TGTGCCAGTAGCCTGGTGCAGACTCGCAATCAGCCCCAGCATTTT CASSLVQTRNQPQHF
12 TRBJ1-5 NA TRBV2 NA TGTGCCACAACTCCGGGGAAACAGCCCCAGCATTTT CATTPGKQPQHF
16 TRBJ1-5 TRBD1 TRBV5-6 NA TGTGCCAGCAGCTCGTCGGGAGGGACAGGGGGACAGCCCCAGCATTTT CASSSSGGTGGQPQHF
16 TRBJ2-1 TRBD2 TRBV14 NA TGTGCCAGCAGCCATTATGGTAGCGGGAACGGTAATGAGCAGTTCTTC CASSHYGSGNGNEQFF
13 TRBJ1-4 NA TRBV10-3 NA TGTGCCATCAGCAGGGGTCCCGGCGAAAAACTGTTTTTT CAISRGPGEKLFF
15 TRBJ2-5 TRBD2 TRBV2 NA TGTGCCAGCAGACCGACTAGCGGGAGTTTTGAGACCCAGTACTTC CASRPTSGSFETQYF
15 TRBJ1-4 NA TRBV13 NA TGTGCCAGCAGCTTCGCAGGGGCAACTAATGAAAAACTGTTTTTT CASSFAGATNEKLFF
15 TRBJ2-7 TRBD2 TRBV5-6 NA TGTGCCAGCAGCACGCTAGCGGGAGGGCCCTACGAGCAGTACTTC CASSTLAGGPYEQYF
13 TRBJ2-2 NA TRBV9 NA TGTGCCAGCAGCGTAGCGGACACCGGGGAGCTGTTTTTT CASSVADTGELFF
13 TRBJ1-3 NA TRBV9 NA TGTGCCAGCAGCGTAGGGGACTGGAACACCATATATTTT CASSVGDWNTIYF
17 TRBJ2-1 TRBD2 TRBV5-6 once TGTGCCAGCAGCTTTTCAGGCCTAGCGGGGTCCTACAATGAGCAGTTCTTC CASSFSGLAGSYNEQFF
15 TRBJ1-5 NA TRBV28 NA TGTGCCAGCAGGGGGGGAGGGGGGCTCAATCAGCCCCAGCATTTT CASRGGGGLNQPQHF
13 TRBJ2-5 TRBD1 TRBV18 NA TGTGCCAGCTTTCTGACAGGGCCGGAGACCCAGTACTTC CASFLTGPETQYF
12 TRBJ2-3 NA TRBV11-3 NA TGTGCCAGCAGCCCAGACGGGGATACGCAGTATTTT CASSPDGDTQYF
13 TRBJ1-1 NA TRBV7-9 NA TGTGCCAGCAGCTTAGGGGGGGGCACTGAAGCTTTCTTT CASSLGGGTEAFF
16 TRBJ2-1 NA TRBV30 NA TGTGCCTGGAGTCACAAACGCTGGGGGCTGGAGAATGAGCAGTTCTTC CAWSHKRWGLENEQFF
15 TRBJ2-7 NA TRBV7-9 NA TGTGCCAGCAGCTTAGGCGACACCGGCTCCTACGAGCAGTACTTC CASSLGDTGSYEQYF
15 TRBJ2-3 TRBD2 TRBV7-6 NA TGTGCCAGCAGTAGCGGGAGGCAACCCACAGATACGCAGTATTTT CASSSGRQPTDTQYF
16 TRBJ2-3 TRBD2 TRBV19 NA TGTGCCAGTAGTTCGGGGACTAGCGGGAGTTTTGATACGCAGTATTTT CASSSGTSGSFDTQYF
13 TRBJ1-5 NA TRBV27 NA TGTGCCAGCAGTTTTAGTAGCAATCAGCCCCAGCATTTT CASSFSSNQPQHF